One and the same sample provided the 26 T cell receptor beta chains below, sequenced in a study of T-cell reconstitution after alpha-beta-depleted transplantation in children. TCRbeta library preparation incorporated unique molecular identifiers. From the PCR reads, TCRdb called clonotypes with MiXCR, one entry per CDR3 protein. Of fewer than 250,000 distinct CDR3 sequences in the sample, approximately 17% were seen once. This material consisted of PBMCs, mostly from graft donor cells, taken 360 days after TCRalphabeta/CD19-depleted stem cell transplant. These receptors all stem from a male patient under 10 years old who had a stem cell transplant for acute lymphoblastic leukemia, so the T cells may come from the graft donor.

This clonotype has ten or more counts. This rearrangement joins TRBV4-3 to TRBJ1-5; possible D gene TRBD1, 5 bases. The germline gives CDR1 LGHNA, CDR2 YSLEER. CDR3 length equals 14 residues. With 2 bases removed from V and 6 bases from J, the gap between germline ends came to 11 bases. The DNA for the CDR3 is TGCGCCAGCAGCCAAACCCAGGGAACTCAGCCCCAGCATTTT. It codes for CASSQTQGTQPQHF.

The CDR3 coding sequence is TGCAGTGCCACCTGGACGGAAGAGACCCAGTACTTC. Protein: CSATWTEETQYF. The chain has TRBV20-1 and TRBJ2-5; D is undetermined. V was clipped by 6 bases and J by 3 bases, with 11 bases between them. Germline V lookup: CDR1 DFQATT, CDR2 SNEGSKA (reference sequence). The CDR3 totals 12 residues.

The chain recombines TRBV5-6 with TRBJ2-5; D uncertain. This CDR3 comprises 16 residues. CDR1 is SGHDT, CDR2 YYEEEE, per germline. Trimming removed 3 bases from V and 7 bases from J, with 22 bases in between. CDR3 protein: CASSSTGAFPKMTQYF. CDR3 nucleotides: TGTGCCAGCAGCTCGACGGGCGCGTTTCCCAAGATGACCCAGTACTTC. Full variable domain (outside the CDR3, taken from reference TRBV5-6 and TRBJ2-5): DAGVTQSPTHLIKTRGQQVTLRCSPKSGHDTVSWYQQALGQGPQFIFQYYEEEERQRGNFPDRFSGHQFPNYSSELNVNALLLGDSALYLCASSSTGAFPKMTQYFGPGTRLLVL.

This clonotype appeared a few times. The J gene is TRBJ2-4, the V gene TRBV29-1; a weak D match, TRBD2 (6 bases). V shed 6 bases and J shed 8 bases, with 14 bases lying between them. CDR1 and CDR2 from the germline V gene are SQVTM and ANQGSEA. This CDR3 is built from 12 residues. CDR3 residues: CSVEGPGHIQYF. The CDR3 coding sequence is TGCAGCGTGGAGGGGCCGGGACACATTCAGTACTTC. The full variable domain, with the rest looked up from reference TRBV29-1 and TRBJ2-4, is SAVISQKPSRDICQRGTSLTIQCQVDSQVTMMFWYRQQPGQSLTLIATANQGSEATYESGFVIDKFPISRPNLTFSTLTVSNMSPEDSSIYLCSVEGPGHIQYFGAGTRLSVL.

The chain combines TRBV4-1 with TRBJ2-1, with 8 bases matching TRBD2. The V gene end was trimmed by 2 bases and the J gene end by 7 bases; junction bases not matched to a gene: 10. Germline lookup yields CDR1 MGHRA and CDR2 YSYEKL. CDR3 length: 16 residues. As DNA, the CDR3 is TGCGCCAGCAGCCAAACTGAGGGCGGGGGGTGGAATGAGCAGTTCTTC. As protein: CASSQTEGGGWNEQFF.

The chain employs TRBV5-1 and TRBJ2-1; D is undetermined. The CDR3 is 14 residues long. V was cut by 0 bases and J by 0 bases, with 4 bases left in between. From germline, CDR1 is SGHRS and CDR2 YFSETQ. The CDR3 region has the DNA TGCGCCAGCAGCTTGGTTGACTCCTACAATGAGCAGTTCTTC. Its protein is CASSLVDSYNEQFF.

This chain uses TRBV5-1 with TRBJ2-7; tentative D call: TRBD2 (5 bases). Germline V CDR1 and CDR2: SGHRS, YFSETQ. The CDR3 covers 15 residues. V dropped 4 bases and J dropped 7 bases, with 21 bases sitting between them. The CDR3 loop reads CASSLKGSGLGEQYF. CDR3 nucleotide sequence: TGCGCCAGCAGCCTGAAAGGGTCAGGACTGGGGGAGCAGTACTTC.

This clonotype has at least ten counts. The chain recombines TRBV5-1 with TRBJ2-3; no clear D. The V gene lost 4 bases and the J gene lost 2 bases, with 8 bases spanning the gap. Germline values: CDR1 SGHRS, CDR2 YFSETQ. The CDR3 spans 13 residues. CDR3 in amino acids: CASSNWVTDTQYF. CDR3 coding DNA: TGCGCCAGCAGCAACTGGGTCACAGATACGCAGTATTTT.

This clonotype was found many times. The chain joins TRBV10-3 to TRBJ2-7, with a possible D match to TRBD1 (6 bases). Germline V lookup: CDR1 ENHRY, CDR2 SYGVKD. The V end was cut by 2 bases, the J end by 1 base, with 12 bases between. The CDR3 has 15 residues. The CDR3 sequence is CAISEDRLLSYEQYF. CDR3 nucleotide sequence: TGTGCCATCAGTGAGGACAGGTTACTATCCTACGAGCAGTACTTC.

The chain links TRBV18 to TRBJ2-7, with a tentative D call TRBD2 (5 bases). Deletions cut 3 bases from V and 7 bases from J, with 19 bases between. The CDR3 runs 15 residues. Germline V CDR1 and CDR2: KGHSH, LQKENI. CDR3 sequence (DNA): TGTGCCAGCTCACCCCGGGGAATCAAGGCGAGGGAGCAGTACTTC. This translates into CASSPRGIKAREQYF.

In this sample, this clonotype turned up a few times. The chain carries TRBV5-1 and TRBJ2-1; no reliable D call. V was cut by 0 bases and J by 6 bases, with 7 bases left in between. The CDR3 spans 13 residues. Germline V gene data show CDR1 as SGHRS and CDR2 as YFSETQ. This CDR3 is CASSLDWVNEQFF. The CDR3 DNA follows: TGCGCCAGCAGCTTGGATTGGGTCAATGAGCAGTTCTTC.

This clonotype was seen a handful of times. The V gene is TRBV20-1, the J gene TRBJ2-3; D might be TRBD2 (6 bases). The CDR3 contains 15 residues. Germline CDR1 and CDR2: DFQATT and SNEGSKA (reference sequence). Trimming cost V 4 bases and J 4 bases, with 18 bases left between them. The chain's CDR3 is CSATRMGGEADTQYF. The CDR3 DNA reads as TGCAGTGCTACCCGGATGGGGGGTGAGGCAGATACGCAGTATTTT.

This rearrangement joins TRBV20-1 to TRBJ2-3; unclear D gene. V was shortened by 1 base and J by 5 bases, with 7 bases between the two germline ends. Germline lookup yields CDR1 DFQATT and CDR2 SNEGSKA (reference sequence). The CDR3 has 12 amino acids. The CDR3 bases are TGCAGTGCTAGAGGCCGAATAGATACGCAGTATTTT. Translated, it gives CSARGRIDTQYF.

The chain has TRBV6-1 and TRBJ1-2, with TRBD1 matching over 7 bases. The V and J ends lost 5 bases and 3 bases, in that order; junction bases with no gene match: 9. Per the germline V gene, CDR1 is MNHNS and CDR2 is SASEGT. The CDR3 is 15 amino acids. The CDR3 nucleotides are TGTGCCAGCAGTCATATGGAGGGGGCACACTATGGCTACACCTTC. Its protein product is CASSHMEGAHYGYTF.

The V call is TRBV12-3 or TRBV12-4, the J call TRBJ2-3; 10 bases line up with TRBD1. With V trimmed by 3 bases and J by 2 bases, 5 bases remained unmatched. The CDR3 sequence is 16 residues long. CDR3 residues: CASSFTGTGDTDTQYF. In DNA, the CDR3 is TGTGCCAGCAGTTTCACCGGGACAGGGGACACAGATACGCAGTATTTT.

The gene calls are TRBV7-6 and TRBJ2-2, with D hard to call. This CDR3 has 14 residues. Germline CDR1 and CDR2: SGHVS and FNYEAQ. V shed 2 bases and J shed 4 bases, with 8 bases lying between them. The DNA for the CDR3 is TGTGCCAGCAGCTTAATCAGCAGCACCGGGGAGCTGTTTTTT. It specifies CASSLISSTGELFF.

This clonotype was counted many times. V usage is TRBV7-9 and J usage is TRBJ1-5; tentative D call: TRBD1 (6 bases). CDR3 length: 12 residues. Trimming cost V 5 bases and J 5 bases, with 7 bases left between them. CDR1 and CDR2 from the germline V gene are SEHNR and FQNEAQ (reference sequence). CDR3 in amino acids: CASSDRYQPQHF. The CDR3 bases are TGTGCCAGCAGCGACAGGTATCAGCCCCAGCATTTT.

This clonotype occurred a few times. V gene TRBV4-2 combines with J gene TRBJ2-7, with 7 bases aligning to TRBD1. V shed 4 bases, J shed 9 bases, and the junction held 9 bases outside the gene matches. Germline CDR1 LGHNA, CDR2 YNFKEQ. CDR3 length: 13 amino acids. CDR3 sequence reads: CASSLTRDSGQYF. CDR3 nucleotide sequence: TGTGCCAGCAGCCTCACCCGGGACAGCGGGCAGTACTTC.

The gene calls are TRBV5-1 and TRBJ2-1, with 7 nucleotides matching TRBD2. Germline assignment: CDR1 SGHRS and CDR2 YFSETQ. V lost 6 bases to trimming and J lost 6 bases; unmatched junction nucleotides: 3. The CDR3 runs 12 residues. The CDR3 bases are TGCGCCAGCAAGCGGGGATTCAATGAGCAGTTCTTC. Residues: CASKRGFNEQFF. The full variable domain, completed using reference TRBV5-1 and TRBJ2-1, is KAGVTQTPRYLIKTRGQQVTLSCSPISGHRSVSWYQQTPGQGLQFLFEYFSETQRNKGNFPGRFSGRQFSNSRSEMNVSTLELGDSALYLCASKRGFNEQFFGPGTRLTVL.

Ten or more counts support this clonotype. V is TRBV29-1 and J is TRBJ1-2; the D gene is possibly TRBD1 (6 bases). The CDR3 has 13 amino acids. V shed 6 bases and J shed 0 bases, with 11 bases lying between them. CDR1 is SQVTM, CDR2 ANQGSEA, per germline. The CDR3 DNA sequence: TGCAGCGTGAGGGGGGGTTCTAACTATGGCTACACCTTC. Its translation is CSVRGGSNYGYTF.

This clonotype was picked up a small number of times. The CDR3 DNA reads TGTGCCAGCAGCCATCGGGACAGCACGAACGAGCAGTACTTC. Translating gives CASSHRDSTNEQYF. The V call is TRBV12-3 or TRBV12-4, the J call TRBJ2-7; 7 bases are shared with TRBD1. Trimming took 6 bases from V and 5 from J; bases not matched to a gene: 10. CDR3 length: 14 residues.

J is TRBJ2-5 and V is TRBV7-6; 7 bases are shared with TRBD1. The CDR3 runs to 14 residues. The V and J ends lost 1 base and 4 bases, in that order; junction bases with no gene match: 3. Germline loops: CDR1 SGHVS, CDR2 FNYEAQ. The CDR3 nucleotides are TGTGCCAGCAGCTTAGAAGGGGGCGGAGAGACCCAGTACTTC. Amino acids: CASSLEGGGETQYF.

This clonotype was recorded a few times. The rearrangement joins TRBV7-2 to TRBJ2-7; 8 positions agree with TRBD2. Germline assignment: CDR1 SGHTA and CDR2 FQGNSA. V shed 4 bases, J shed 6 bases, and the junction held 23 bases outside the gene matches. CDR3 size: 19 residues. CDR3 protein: CASSSAPLTRTSRASEQYF. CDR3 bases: TGTGCCAGCAGCTCAGCCCCATTAACCCGGACTAGCCGGGCCAGCGAGCAGTACTTC.

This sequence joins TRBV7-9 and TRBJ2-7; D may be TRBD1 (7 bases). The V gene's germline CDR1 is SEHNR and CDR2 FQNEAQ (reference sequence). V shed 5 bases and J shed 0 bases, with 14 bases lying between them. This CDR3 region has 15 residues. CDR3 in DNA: TGTGCCAGCAGCGCGCGGGACAGCAGCTCCTACGAGCAGTACTTC. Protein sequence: CASSARDSSSYEQYF.

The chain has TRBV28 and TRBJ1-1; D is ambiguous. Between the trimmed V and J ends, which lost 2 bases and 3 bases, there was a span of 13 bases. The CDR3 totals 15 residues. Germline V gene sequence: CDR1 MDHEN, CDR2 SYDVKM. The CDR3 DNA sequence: TGTGCCAGCAGTTTAATTGGAACTCGGGACACTGAAGCTTTCTTT. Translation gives CASSLIGTRDTEAFF.

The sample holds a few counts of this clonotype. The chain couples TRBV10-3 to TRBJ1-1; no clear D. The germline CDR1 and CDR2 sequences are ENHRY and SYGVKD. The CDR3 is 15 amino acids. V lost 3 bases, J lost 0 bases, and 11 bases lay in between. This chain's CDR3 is CAISEPSPLNTEAFF. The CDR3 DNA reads TGTGCCATCAGTGAACCGTCCCCCCTGAACACTGAAGCTTTCTTT.